A selection of T cell receptor beta chains follows, all from one sample in a study of blood T cell repertoires in COVID-19. Sequencing was performed with immunoSEQ multiplex PCR; in TCRdb, only in-frame clones are kept and a portion is missing. The sample lists about 130,000 clones; approximately 91% were seen once. Sequenced: peripheral blood. The origin of the receptors is a woman older than 75 with acute or convalescent COVID-19. Both conserved end residues are part of each CDR3.

V gene	CDR3 protein
TRBV11-3	CASSHGLADEQYF
TRBV6-4	CASSADTECAKNIQYF
TRBV29-1	CSAQRGRVRGETQYF
TRBV5-1	CASSTPGQVSYEQYF
TRBV10-3	CAIAGRMNTEAFF
TRBV5-4	CASSSRTGNLAKNIQYF
TRBV2	CASSGQGNTEAFF
TRBV7-9	CASSLFAGAYEKLFF
TRBV7-2	CASSYTGGAYGYTF
TRBV5-1	CASGQERSYNEQFF
TRBV29-1	CSVFDPRWNEQFF
TRBV7-6	CASSSPGLNTGELFF
TRBV4-1	CASSQDPTGRETQYF
TRBV5-6	CASSQGQKAFF
TRBV28	CASSRWGTGYNEQFF
TRBV19	CASSNNRDNTEAFF
TRBV6-2/TRBV6-3	CASSLTRINQPQHF
TRBV7-2	CASSSTAGINTGELFF
TRBV12-5	CASGFRNEQFF
TRBV12-3/TRBV12-4	CASSLGRETQYF
TRBV4-1	CASSQALAGGVDTQYF
TRBV27	CASSWGQGNSPLHF
TRBV4-2	CASSPQIPGSSYEQYF
TRBV12-3/TRBV12-4	CASSFTGSGYTF
TRBV5-1	CASSSTSGAYNEQFF
TRBV24-1	CATSEYGSGSGAGSEQFF
TRBV24-1	CATSDLQAGVDNEQFF
TRBV19	CASSPAHLAGGHNEQFF
TRBV10-3	CATGTGTGTSPGEQFF
TRBV28	CASSPRSGRDNEQFF
TRBV25-1	CASSAWDRQTSPLHF
TRBV5-8	CASSPRLAGGIKTQYF
TRBV5-1	CASSLAEQGVFNEQFF
TRBV7-9	CASSLGTGFTGGYGYTF
TRBV9	CASSERDRANSGNTIYF
TRBV19	CASSYRQGYTIYF
TRBV6-5	CASSYSYRNKYGYTF
TRBV18	CASSPPGGNQPQHF
TRBV4-1	CASRGDNQPQHF
TRBV19	CASSNSGSSYEQYF
TRBV10-3	CAIRGHRDIYNEQFF
TRBV6-5	CASSYGVGQGYGYTF
TRBV7-2	CASSSGTGHAYGYTF
TRBV18	CASSPTTGDAGTEAFF
TRBV6-5	CATHRDRGSGNTIYF
TRBV15	CATSTDFYEQYF
TRBV21-1	CASSKRDAGELFF
TRBV5-1	CASRDREHTEAFF
TRBV4-3	CASSQDTGRGRIYGYTF
TRBV12-3/TRBV12-4	CASVGSQPQHF
TRBV7-9	CASSSPGKSIEQYF
TRBV6-2/TRBV6-3	CASSRVGTVFRGTQETQYF
TRBV9	CASSPGGGGNQPQHF
TRBV5-4	CASSDWRDFLVGEQYF
TRBV29-1	CSVTRQLNTEAFF
TRBV20-1	CSASLRQSYEQYF
TRBV21-1	CASSKGGGFGTEAFF
TRBV12-3/TRBV12-4	CASSYLAINEQFF
TRBV2	CASSVGQGGQPQHF